The 30 T cell receptor beta chains given below trace back to one sample, sequenced in a study of post-analysis software for immune sequencing data. Whole-study findings and limits: Controls had lower frequencies than patients of about 5 TRBV segments, which included TRBV5-6, TRBV5-1 and TRBV20-1.

Unique molecular identifiers had been added to the TCR beta cDNA libraries. Each CDR3 protein gets one entry after TCRdb re-called the PCR reads with MiXCR. The sample lists 820,000 or so distinct CDR3 sequences; roughly 50% were seen once. These TCRs are of unknown antigen specificity. Material for sequencing was blood. The receptors come from a girl aged 5 to 17 with multiple sclerosis.

The rearrangement uses TRBV6-6 and TRBJ1-2; D possibly corresponds to TRBD1 (5 bases). The V end was cut by 5 bases, the J end by 4 bases, with 14 bases between. CDR1 and CDR2 from the germline V gene are MNHNY and SVGAGI (reference sequence). This CDR3 contains 14 residues. CDR3: CASSPPGAVYGYTF. The DNA for the CDR3 is TGTGCCAGCAGTCCTCCCGGGGCCGTCTATGGCTACACCTTC.

The V and J genes are TRBV19 and TRBJ2-1; 9 bases are shared with TRBD1. The J call is uncertain, as TRBJ2-7 better fits the DNA end. The CDR3 is made up of 15 amino acids. From germline, CDR1 is LNHDA and CDR2 SQIVND (reference sequence). CDR3 region: CASSMGQGRDYEQYF. DNA for the CDR3: TGTGCCAGTAGTATGGGACAGGGTAGGGATTACGAGCAGTACTTC.

The chain recombines TRBV5-5 with TRBJ2-6; the D gene is possibly TRBD1 (6 bases). Trimming removed 2 bases from V and 2 bases from J, with 14 bases in between. This CDR3 is 17 amino acids long. The V gene's germline CDR1 is SGHKS and CDR2 YYEKEE (reference sequence). The CDR3 coding sequence is TGTGCCAGCAGCTTTGGCACAGGGTGGGCTGGGGCCAACGTCCTGACTTTC. As protein: CASSFGTGWAGANVLTF.

The J gene is TRBJ2-2, the V gene TRBV7-7; 9 nucleotides line up with TRBD2. CDR3 length: 18 residues. The V and J ends lost 5 bases and 4 bases, in that order; junction bases with no gene match: 14. Germline assignment: CDR1 SSHAT and CDR2 FNYEAQ (reference sequence). CDR3 in amino acids: CASSPQGLAGASTGELFF. CDR3 sequence (DNA): TGTGCCAGCAGCCCCCAAGGGTTAGCGGGGGCCTCCACCGGGGAGCTGTTTTTT.

A few counts support this clonotype. This chain links TRBV5-1 with TRBJ2-1; 9 nucleotides match TRBD2. This CDR3 is built from 17 residues. Germline loops: CDR1 SGHRS, CDR2 YFSETQ. The junction had 8 bases not matched to a gene; V was cut back by 0 bases and J by 4 bases. CDR3 in DNA: TGCGCCAGCAGCTTGGCCTGGACTAGCGATACATACAATGAGCAGTTCTTC. Its translation is CASSLAWTSDTYNEQFF.

This clonotype was seen only a few times. CDR3 sequence reads: CATSRGDGGETQYF. The CDR3 region has the DNA TGTGCCACCAGCAGAGGGGACGGCGGAGAGACCCAGTACTTC. J is TRBJ2-5 and V is TRBV15; D assignment may be TRBD1 or TRBD2 (5 bases each). The CDR3 has 14 amino acids. CDR1 is LNHNV, CDR2 YYDKDF, per germline (reference sequence). V was pared by 1 base and J by 4 bases, with 10 bases between.

This chain joins TRBV7-6 and TRBJ2-3, with TRBD2 matching 10 bases. The CDR3 spans 15 residues. The trim removed 0 bases at V and 11 bases at J, leaving 8 bases unmatched. The germline CDR1 and CDR2 sequences are SGHVS and FNYEAQ. CDR3 protein: CASSLAAGGPFEQYF. For the CDR3, the DNA is TGTGCCAGCAGCTTAGCAGCGGGAGGGCCTTTTGAGCAGTATTTT.

The chain recombines TRBV10-3 with TRBJ2-1; 9 nucleotides match TRBD2. Germline V lookup: CDR1 ENHRY, CDR2 SYGVKD. The length of the CDR3 is 17 residues. The ends lost 7 bases at V and 2 bases at J; junction bases unmatched: 12. DNA for the CDR3: TGTGCCATCAAGGGCGCTAGCGGGAAGTTAACCTACAATGAGCAGTTCTTC. Translated, it gives CAIKGASGKLTYNEQFF.

The chain couples TRBV3-1 to TRBJ2-1; 9 nucleotides match TRBD1. Trimming at V came to 4 bases and at J to 9 bases, leaving 22 bases not matched to a gene. The CDR3 covers 19 residues. Per germline, CDR1 LGHDT and CDR2 YNNKEL (reference sequence). The CDR3 loop reads CASSRGTGYRNNDHGEQFF. CDR3 sequence (DNA): TGTGCCAGCAGCCGCGGGACAGGGTATAGGAACAACGACCATGGTGAGCAGTTCTTC.

The chain recombines TRBV4-1 with TRBJ2-3; 11 positions agree with TRBD2. Per germline, CDR1 MGHRA and CDR2 YSYEKL. V lost 2 bases, J lost 4 bases, and 11 bases stayed unmatched. The CDR3 is 18 residues long. The CDR3 region is CASSQPMTSGMRSDTQYF. The DNA of the CDR3 is TGCGCCAGCAGCCAACCCATGACTAGCGGGATGAGGTCAGATACGCAGTATTTT.

The CDR3 here is CASSVGSSGGKHEQFF. The CDR3 nucleotides are TGCGCCAGCAGCGTTGGGTCTAGCGGGGGGAAACATGAGCAGTTCTTC. This sequence joins TRBV5-1 and TRBJ2-1; the match to TRBD2 covers 11 bases. The CDR3 covers 16 residues. The germline gives CDR1 SGHRS, CDR2 YFSETQ. V trimming: 4 bases; J trimming: 8 bases; junction bases outside the gene matches: 11.

J is TRBJ2-1 and V is TRBV5-1; the match to TRBD1 covers 8 bases. The CDR3 is made up of 14 amino acids. V lost 2 bases and J lost 8; bases outside the gene matches: 6. Germline V gene sequence: CDR1 SGHRS, CDR2 YFSETQ. CDR3 nucleotides: TGCGCCAGCAGCTTTGGACAGGGTATGGATGAGCAGTTCTTC. This codes for CASSFGQGMDEQFF.

The genes are TRBV7-2 and TRBJ1-2; 9 nucleotides align to TRBD1. Germline values: CDR1 SGHTA, CDR2 FQGNSA. The CDR3 length is 16 residues. The V segment lost 4 bases and the J segment 6 bases; nucleotides outside the gene matches: 12. This chain's CDR3 is CASSSPRTGEWHGYTF. In DNA, the CDR3 is TGTGCCAGCAGCTCCCCTAGGACAGGGGAGTGGCATGGCTACACCTTC.

The gene calls are TRBV5-1 and TRBJ1-5; 7 bases map to TRBD1. V shed 3 bases and J 2 bases; nucleotides not matched to a gene: 11. Per germline, CDR1 SGHRS and CDR2 YFSETQ. There are 17 residues in the CDR3. CDR3 nucleotides: TGCGCCAGCAGCTGGCCACGACAGGGTCATGGCAATCAGCCCCAGCATTTT. It codes for CASSWPRQGHGNQPQHF.

Only one count was recorded for this clonotype. The V gene is TRBV7-9, the J gene TRBJ2-1, with 12 bases identical to TRBD2. The CDR3 totals 15 residues. The germline V gene encodes CDR1 SEHNR and CDR2 FQNEAQ (reference sequence). V lost 5 bases and J lost 6; bases outside the gene matches: 5. The CDR3 bases are TGTGCCAGCAGCCGCCGGACTAGCGGGACCAATGAGCAGTTCTTC. It specifies CASSRRTSGTNEQFF.

The DNA for the CDR3 is TGCGCCAGCAGCGGGACACCCAACACCGGGGAGCTGTTTTTT. It translates to CASSGTPNTGELFF. V and J are TRBV5-1 and TRBJ2-2, with D possibly TRBD1 on 6 matching bases. Trimming pared 4 bases from V and 2 bases from J, leaving 9 bases between. Germline V gene data show CDR1 as SGHRS and CDR2 as YFSETQ. This CDR3 comprises 14 residues.

This clonotype occurred a few times. J is TRBJ2-7 and V is TRBV29-1; the match to TRBD2 covers 9 bases. The germline V gene encodes CDR1 SQVTM and CDR2 ANQGSEA. Losses at the gene ends were 4 bases for V and 1 base for J; bases not matched to a gene: 5. The CDR3 has 14 residues. CDR3 sequence: CSVGVLAGSYEQYF. The CDR3 DNA is TGCAGCGTTGGGGTCCTAGCGGGGTCCTACGAGCAGTACTTC.

The chain couples TRBV5-1 to TRBJ2-1, with D maybe TRBD1 (5 bases). CDR1 and CDR2 from the germline V gene are SGHRS and YFSETQ. This CDR3 comprises 16 residues. Trimming removed 3 bases at V and 2 bases at J, with 15 bases between. DNA of the CDR3: TGCGCCAGCAGCTATGGACCCGTGGGGCCCTACAATGAGCAGTTCTTC. Encoded protein: CASSYGPVGPYNEQFF.

Comments on this clonotype: A junction end diverges from the germline sequence, so it may reflect a read error. CDR3 nucleotides: TGTGCCAGCAGCTTAGGGGCAGGGGACCAAGAGGCCCAGTACTTC. Protein sequence: CASSLGAGDQEAQYF. The gene calls are TRBV7-3 and TRBJ2-5, with TRBD1 as a possible D gene (6 bases). The V gene's germline CDR1 is SGHTA and CDR2 FQGTGA. This CDR3 contains 15 residues.

Many counts were recorded for this clonotype. The V call is TRBV7-8, the J call TRBJ2-7, with D possibly matching TRBD1 (5 bases). The CDR3 is made up of 14 amino acids. Trimming left V 5 bases short and J 2 bases short, with 13 bases between. Germline CDR1 reads SGHVS; CDR2 reads FQNEAQ. The CDR3 coding sequence is TGTGCCAGCAGCCCTCCAGACAGCCCCTACGAGCAGTACTTC. Translating gives CASSPPDSPYEQYF.

J is TRBJ2-3 and V is TRBV7-9, with 9 nucleotides matching TRBD2. Looked up from germline, CDR1 is SEHNR and CDR2 is FQNEAQ (reference sequence). This CDR3 is 16 amino acids long. J lost 6 bases, V lost 5 bases, and 12 bases had no gene match. DNA for the CDR3: TGTGCCAGCAGCCTCACCTGGCGGGAGGGCCCCGATACGCAGTATTTT. Encoded protein: CASSLTWREGPDTQYF.

This chain links TRBV20-1 with TRBJ2-1; TRBD1 matches at 10 bases. The CDR3 has 17 amino acids. After removal of 1 base from V and 3 bases from J, the junction contained 9 bases not matched to a gene. Per the germline V gene, CDR1 is DFQATT and CDR2 is SNEGSKA (reference sequence). CDR3 nucleotides: TGCAGTGCTAGAGCCTACCTGGGACAGGGGCTCTACAATGAGCAGTTCTTC. As protein: CSARAYLGQGLYNEQFF.

DNA of the CDR3: TGCAGCGTTGGCGGACAGGGATTCTATGGCTACACCTTC. This sequence encodes CSVGGQGFYGYTF. This chain links TRBV29-1 with TRBJ1-2, with TRBD1 identical over 8 bases. The CDR3 consists of 13 residues. Germline CDR1 and CDR2: SQVTM and ANQGSEA. J gave up 4 bases and V 4 bases, and 5 bases lay outside the gene matches.

This clonotype was found a few times. In DNA, the CDR3 is TGTGCCAGCAGTCCTGATGACTGGGCCAACGTCCTGACTTTC. Translation: CASSPDDWANVLTF. The rearrangement uses TRBV27 and TRBJ2-6; the D is unclear. The V end was cut by 5 bases, the J end by 5 bases, with 10 bases between. CDR3 length equals 14 residues. Germline values: CDR1 MNHEY, CDR2 SMNVEV (reference sequence).

The chain has TRBV6-4 and TRBJ2-1; 13 bases align to TRBD2. The J call may be mistaken, given a closer DNA end match to TRBJ2-7. Germline V gene data show CDR1 as MRHNA and CDR2 as SNTAGT. The CDR3 is 15 amino acids. CDR3 sequence: CASSPTSGGGYEQYF. The CDR3 DNA sequence: TGTGCCAGCAGTCCCACTAGCGGGGGGGGCTACGAGCAGTACTTC.

The rearrangement joins TRBV6-1 to TRBJ2-5; perhaps D is TRBD1 or TRBD2 (5 bases each). TRBJ2-7 explains the end of the DNA better; the J call may be wrong. This CDR3 is built from 16 residues. Per the germline V gene, CDR1 is MNHNS and CDR2 is SASEGT. The CDR3 bases are TGTGCCAGCACCAGAAGGGCGGACCGGGCAGGGACCGAGCAGTACTTC. Protein: CASTRRADRAGTEQYF.

This clonotype appeared a few times. The chain links TRBV7-3 to TRBJ2-5, with 9 bases that match TRBD2. The J call could be wrong; TRBJ2-7 is a better fit for the DNA end. Germline CDR1 SGHTA, CDR2 FQGTGA. The CDR3 has 15 residues. CDR3 nucleotides: TGTGCCAGCAGCTCGCGCGGGGGGGCCTCTCACGAGCAGTACTTC. This sequence encodes CASSSRGGASHEQYF.

The chain links TRBV12-3 or TRBV12-4 to TRBJ2-1, with TRBD1 identical over 10 bases. This CDR3 has 16 residues. Losses at the gene ends were 6 bases for V and 4 bases for J; bases not matched to a gene: 9. DNA of the CDR3: TGTGCCAGCAGCCCGGGACAGGGGAGGACGTACAATGAGCAGTTCTTC. Translation: CASSPGQGRTYNEQFF.

V gene TRBV5-1 combines with J gene TRBJ1-2, with D perhaps TRBD1 (5 bases). CDR1 is SGHRS, CDR2 YFSETQ, per germline. The CDR3 length is 11 residues. The V gene lost 10 bases and the J gene lost 8 bases, with 15 bases spanning the gap. CDR3 amino acids: CASGRDGGYTF. The CDR3, as DNA: TGCGCCTCAGGACGGGACGGGGGCTACACCTTC.

The V and J genes are TRBV5-5 and TRBJ2-1; D gene ambiguous. V lost 0 bases, J lost 4 bases, and 14 bases lay in between. The germline CDR1 and CDR2 sequences are SGHKS and YYEKEE (reference sequence). The CDR3 extends over 16 amino acids. CDR3 amino acids: CASSLVTDSSYNEQFF. CDR3 DNA: TGTGCCAGCAGCTTGGTAACTGACTCCTCATACAATGAGCAGTTCTTC.